These T cell receptor beta chains were read from a single sample in a study of blood T cell repertoires in COVID-19. The table came from immunoSEQ multiplex PCR; TCRdb's copy has only in-frame clones and leaves some out. The table lists around 85,000 clones, about 83% of them singletons. Material for sequencing was peripheral blood. These TCRs come from a man aged 45-65 years with active COVID-19. CDR3s leave out the opening cysteine and the closing phenylalanine or tryptophan. Expanded clones are given a class, and other clones once, few, many or no size at all.

abundance	v_gene	CDR3aa
.	TRBV24-1	ATTSGGMNTGELF
.	TRBV28	ASSSYTDTEAF
.	TRBV27	ASSATSGRPNEQF
few	TRBV29-1	SVAKGTGGNQPQH
few	TRBV7-8	ASSFDRRSYNEQF
few	TRBV9	ASSVASSTGGDLDTQY
.	TRBV4-2	ASSQASGSYNEQF
.	TRBV5-4	ASSLGGLAGENEQF
.	TRBV30	AWKGAGDGYT
once	TRBV7-9	ASSDETGNYGYT
.	TRBV30	AWSTGTGGMNTEAF